The 27 T cell receptor beta chains below all came from one sample that was sequenced in a study of regulatory T cells in long-lasting Graves disease. The time point here: persistent/refractory GD, antithyroid drugs over 5 years with positive TRAb. Construction of the TCR library relied on RNA isolated from PBMCs. Researchers made TCR beta libraries by using iRepertoire HTBI primers and running Arm-PCR on CDR3 regions. MiXCR, applied by TCRdb to the multiplex PCR reads, yields one record per CDR3 protein. The sample records 400,000 to 500,000 distinct CDR3 sequences, approximately 22% being singletons. Sequences were derived from peripheral blood mononuclear cells (PBMCs), sampled when the disease was refractory, from a patient treated with antithyroid drugs. Receptors were obtained from a female donor with Graves disease.

This clonotype was seen more than once but under ten times. The chain recombines TRBV20-1 with TRBJ1-6, with D tentatively TRBD1 (5 bases). V lost 3 bases and J 14 bases, leaving 11 bases between the germline ends. This CDR3 contains 11 residues. Germline V gene data show CDR1 as DFQATT and CDR2 as SNEGSKA (reference sequence). The CDR3 reads CSARDTNTLHF. CDR3 sequence (DNA): TGCAGTGCTAGGGACACCAATACCCTCCACTTT.

The chain links TRBV15 to TRBJ1-3; D not resolved. CDR3 length: 15 amino acids. CDR1 is LNHNV, CDR2 YYDKDF, per germline (reference sequence). The germline V and J ends were trimmed by 0 bases and 4 bases, with 10 bases remaining between them. The CDR3 spells CATSRDVASGNTIYF. CDR3 sequence (DNA): TGTGCCACCAGCAGAGATGTGGCAAGCGGAAACACCATATATTTT.

V is TRBV18 and J is TRBJ2-5, with D tentatively TRBD2 (6 bases). V was pared by 0 bases and J by 5 bases, with 10 bases between. Germline lookup yields CDR1 KGHSH and CDR2 LQKENI. This CDR3 is built from 14 residues. CDR3 coding DNA: TGTGCCAGCTCACCACCATTACGGGGGGAGACCCAGTACTTC. The encoded protein is CASSPPLRGETQYF.

The V call is TRBV3-1, the J call TRBJ2-7, with 10 nucleotides matching TRBD2. Germline values: CDR1 LGHDT, CDR2 YNNKEL (reference sequence). The length of the CDR3 is 16 residues. V shed 1 base and J 2 bases; nucleotides not matched to a gene: 5. CDR3: CASSQGTSGKPYEQYF. The CDR3 bases are TGTGCCAGCAGCCAAGGAACTAGCGGGAAACCCTACGAGCAGTACTTC.

This clonotype came up many times. The chain recombines TRBV12-3 or TRBV12-4 with TRBJ1-6; D gene ambiguous. The CDR3 is made up of 16 amino acids. V dropped 6 bases and J dropped 8 bases, with 20 bases sitting between them. Written as DNA, the CDR3 is TGTGCCAGCAGCCTCACCGCGGACGGAGGATATTCACCCCTCCACTTT. It yields the protein CASSLTADGGYSPLHF.

This clonotype was recorded a few times. The V call is TRBV27, the J call TRBJ2-6; no clear D gene. Trimming took 7 bases from V and 4 from J, leaving 8 bases between them. Germline V CDR1 and CDR2: MNHEY, SMNVEV (reference sequence). The CDR3 has 13 amino acids. CDR3 region: CASKGIGANVLTF. In DNA, the CDR3 is TGTGCCAGCAAAGGGATCGGGGCCAACGTCCTGACTTTC.

This clonotype was seen a handful of times. The chain combines TRBV5-1 with TRBJ1-5; tentative D call: TRBD1 (6 bases). Germline assignment: CDR1 SGHRS and CDR2 YFSETQ. The CDR3 runs to 14 residues. V lost 0 bases to trimming and J lost 7 bases, with 11 bases between them. The CDR3 region has the DNA TGCGCCAGCAGCTTGGAAGGGGGAAGGCAGCCCCAGCATTTT. This sequence encodes CASSLEGGRQPQHF.

The chain uses TRBV9 and TRBJ2-1; D might be TRBD2 (5 bases). The V gene lost 0 bases and the J gene lost 8 bases, with 18 bases spanning the gap. The CDR3 loop spans 16 amino acids. Germline V lookup: CDR1 SGDLS, CDR2 YYNGEE. In DNA form, the CDR3 reads TGTGCCAGCAGCGTAGAGGGAGCGCCTCGAAGGTATGAGCAGTTCTTC. Protein product: CASSVEGAPRRYEQFF.

This clonotype came up many times. V usage is TRBV2 and J usage is TRBJ2-2, with a weak D call TRBD1 (6 bases). V was shortened by 7 bases and J by 5 bases, with 14 bases between the two germline ends. Germline V gives CDR1 SNHLY, CDR2 FYNNEI. The CDR3 runs 14 residues. The CDR3, as DNA: TGTGCCAGCACACCCACCGGGACAACCGGGGAGCTGTTTTTT. Its translation is CASTPTGTTGELFF.

This chain uses TRBV24-1 with TRBJ2-1, with 7 bases fitting TRBD1. Germline trimming cut 4 bases from V and 3 bases from J; bases unmatched to any gene: 5. This CDR3 contains 15 residues. Germline V lookup: CDR1 KGHDR, CDR2 SFDVKD. The CDR3 spells CATSDFRDSYNEQFF. DNA for the CDR3: TGTGCCACCAGTGACTTCCGGGACAGCTACAATGAGCAGTTCTTC.

There are many counts of this clonotype. The chain carries TRBV6-2 or TRBV6-3 and TRBJ2-7; the match to TRBD2 covers 15 bases. V lost 7 bases to trimming and J lost 6 bases; unmatched junction nucleotides: 10. This CDR3 is 16 amino acids long. Germline V CDR1 and CDR2: MNHEY, SVGEGT. The CDR3, as DNA: TGTGCCAGCAATCCTGTCCCGGGACTAGCGGGAGGCGAGCAGTACTTC. Translating it yields CASNPVPGLAGGEQYF.

Ten or more counts support this clonotype. The chain combines TRBV20-1 with TRBJ2-2; a possible D gene is TRBD2 (5 bases). This CDR3 has 14 residues. Trimming stripped 5 bases from V and 1 base from J, with 11 bases between. Germline-derived CDR1 and CDR2 are DFQATT and SNEGSKA (reference sequence). The CDR3 DNA reads TGCAGTGCTGTAGTGAGCGGGAACACCGGGGAGCTGTTTTTT. This gives the protein CSAVVSGNTGELFF.

The genes are TRBV28 and TRBJ2-6; D is unresolved. V dropped 1 base and J dropped 4 bases, with 5 bases sitting between them. Germline CDR1 and CDR2: MDHEN and SYDVKM. The CDR3 totals 14 residues. The CDR3 DNA is TGTGCCAGCAGTTTATTATTGGGGGCCAACGTCCTGACTTTC. Translating gives CASSLLLGANVLTF.

This clonotype was recorded a few times. This rearrangement joins TRBV11-2 to TRBJ2-5; the D is unclear. Germline V lookup: CDR1 SGHAT, CDR2 FQNNGV. Trimming removed 5 bases from V and 5 bases from J, with 18 bases in between. The CDR3 contains 15 residues. CDR3 amino acids: CASSQDSTMGETQYF. Written as DNA, the CDR3 is TGTGCCAGCAGCCAAGATAGTACGATGGGGGAGACCCAGTACTTC.

The chain employs TRBV30 and TRBJ1-3; possible D gene TRBD1, 5 bases. Trimming pared 2 bases from V and 3 bases from J, leaving 11 bases between. Germline V gene lookup returns CDR1 GTSNPN and CDR2 SVGIG (reference sequence). The CDR3 has 14 residues. The CDR3 DNA follows: TGTGCCTGGAGTTCCGGGACGCTTGGAAACACCATATATTTT. As protein: CAWSSGTLGNTIYF.

This clonotype was seen ten or more times. The genes are TRBV29-1 and TRBJ2-7, with D possibly being TRBD1 or TRBD2 (6 bases each). Trimming stripped 0 bases from V and 4 bases from J, with 16 bases between. The CDR3 spans 15 residues. The V gene's germline CDR1 is SQVTM and CDR2 ANQGSEA. The CDR3: CSVEDLEGGGYEQYF. DNA of the CDR3: TGCAGCGTTGAAGATCTCGAGGGGGGCGGGTACGAGCAGTACTTC.

This clonotype was seen ten or more times. The chain uses TRBV28 and TRBJ2-7; 11 positions agree with TRBD1. CDR1 MDHEN and CDR2 SYDVKM come from the germline V gene. Trimming took 5 bases from V and 2 from J; bases not matched to a gene: 5. This CDR3 region has 15 residues. The CDR3 loop reads CASSPGQGAPYEQYF. CDR3 in DNA: TGTGCCAGCAGTCCCGGACAGGGGGCCCCCTACGAGCAGTACTTC.

This clonotype was seen repeatedly, ten times or more. The rearrangement uses TRBV7-9 and TRBJ1-1; D may be TRBD1 (5 bases). The ends were cut back, 2 bases at V and 4 bases at J, with 11 bases in the middle. Germline CDR1 SEHNR, CDR2 FQNEAQ (reference sequence). The CDR3 contains 14 residues. The CDR3: CASSLRGEVTEAFF. In nucleotides, the CDR3 is TGTGCCAGCAGCTTACGAGGGGAGGTCACTGAAGCTTTCTTT.

Many counts were recorded for this clonotype. The V gene is TRBV28, the J gene TRBJ1-1, with unresolved D. The CDR3 runs 14 residues. The V end was cut by 0 bases, the J end by 3 bases, with 8 bases between. Germline V gene sequence: CDR1 MDHEN, CDR2 SYDVKM. The CDR3 sequence is CASSLWAVDTEAFF. The CDR3 DNA reads as TGTGCCAGCAGTTTATGGGCTGTCGACACTGAAGCTTTCTTT.

J is TRBJ1-2 and V is TRBV10-2, with D tentatively TRBD1 (5 bases). The CDR3 is 11 amino acids. V shed 9 bases and J shed 3 bases, with 8 bases lying between them. Germline assignment: CDR1 WSHSY and CDR2 SAAADI. CDR3 in amino acids: CARDNDYGYTF. In nucleotides, the CDR3 is TGCGCCAGGGACAACGACTATGGCTACACCTTC.

This clonotype was seen ten or more times. This chain uses TRBV2 with TRBJ1-5; D gene uncertain. CDR1 SNHLY and CDR2 FYNNEI come from the germline V gene. This CDR3 is built from 14 residues. Trimming took off 6 bases at V and 2 bases at J, with 11 bases between the two ends. CDR3 nucleotides: TGTGCCAGCAGAAGAACCCCAGGCAATCAGCCCCAGCATTTT. Amino acids: CASRRTPGNQPQHF.

J is TRBJ2-1 and V is TRBV24-1; 12 positions agree with TRBD2. J was trimmed by 4 bases and V by 9 bases; bases with no gene match: 9. CDR3 length equals 16 residues. Germline V lookup: CDR1 KGHDR, CDR2 SFDVKD. CDR3 coding DNA: TGTGCCACCGCGCCGTCGGGACTAGCGGGTTACAATGAGCAGTTCTTC. It codes for CATAPSGLAGYNEQFF.

The CDR3, as DNA: TGTGCCAGCAGCCCACCAGAGGCAGGGGGGCTGTACGAGCAGTACTTC. It encodes CASSPPEAGGLYEQYF. The rearrangement joins TRBV7-9 to TRBJ2-7, with D tentatively TRBD1 (7 bases). Trimming removed 5 bases from V and 4 bases from J, with 21 bases in between. The CDR3 totals 16 residues. Germline CDR1 reads SEHNR; CDR2 reads FQNEAQ (reference sequence). The variable domain in full, completed from reference TRBV7-9 and TRBJ2-7, reads DTGVSQNPRHKITKRGQNVTFRCDPISEHNRLYWYRQTLGQGPEFLTYFQNEAQLEKSRLLSDRFSAERPKGSFSTLEIQRTEQGDSAMYLCASSPPEAGGLYEQYFGPGTRLTVT.

This clonotype showed up just a few times. CDR3 nucleotide sequence: TGTGCCATCAGTGAGGGAAGGGGAGGCTCTCAGCCCCAGCATTTT. Translation gives CAISEGRGGSQPQHF. The rearrangement uses TRBV10-3 and TRBJ1-5; tentatively, D is TRBD1 (5 bases). Germline CDR1 is ENHRY and CDR2 is SYGVKD. There are 15 residues in the CDR3. V shed 2 bases and J shed 6 bases, with 14 bases lying between them.

This clonotype has at least ten counts. The rearrangement links TRBV20-1 to TRBJ1-5; 8 positions match TRBD1. The CDR3 loop spans 16 amino acids. Germline values: CDR1 DFQATT, CDR2 SNEGSKA (reference sequence). Unmatched junction bases numbered 6, after V lost 0 bases and J lost 2 bases. CDR3 DNA sequence: TGCAGTGCTAGAGATATACAGGGGGAGGGCAATCAGCCCCAGCATTTT. This sequence encodes CSARDIQGEGNQPQHF.

As regards this clonotype: Germline is not matched at one junction end, which may reflect a read error. In nucleotides, the CDR3 is TGTGTCACCAGTGACCCGGGACTAGCGGGAGGGCCCGACGGGGAGCTGTTTTTT. It translates to CVTSDPGLAGGPDGELFF. The gene calls are TRBV24-1 and TRBJ2-2, with TRBD2 matching over 16 bases. The CDR3 is 18 residues long. The germline CDR1 and CDR2 sequences are KGHDR and SFDVKD.

There are a few counts of this clonotype. The gene calls are TRBV2 and TRBJ2-6, with D perhaps matching TRBD1 (5 bases). There are 19 residues in the CDR3. Germline CDR1 is SNHLY and CDR2 is FYNNEI. The ends were cut back, 1 base at V and 0 bases at J, with 16 bases in the middle. The CDR3 region is CASSEVYATDLSGANVLTF. The DNA for the CDR3 is TGTGCCAGCAGTGAAGTGTATGCGACAGATCTCTCTGGGGCCAACGTCCTGACTTTC.